This TCR beta chain was sequenced during a study of OX40 agonist ivuxolimab in advanced cancers. On this clone itself: Its cognate antigen is unknown.

Study-level results: Among the nonresponders, some also had low normalized T-cell clonal expansion. Expanded clones tended on average to be more numerous among CD8+ T cells than CD4+.

CDR1 and CDR2 from the germline V gene are MGHDK and SYGVNS. Losses at the gene ends were 4 bases for V and 3 bases for J; bases not matched to a gene: 2. The CDR3 extends over 13 amino acids. Sequencing used immunoSEQ multiplex PCR; TCRdb keeps in-frame clones, though not all of them. Among under 100,000 clones listed, roughly 92% were seen once. The material sequenced was CD4+ or CD8+ T cells sorted from blood, taken in a trial of the OX40 agonist ivuxolimab. V is TRBV25-1 and J is TRBJ2-7, with 8 positions matching TRBD1. The source of this sequence is an adult with an advanced solid tumor such as melanoma, head and neck, liver or kidney cancer. The CDR3 is CASSVGTGYEQYF. The CDR3 DNA reads as TGTGCCAGCAGTGTCGGGACAGGCTACGAGCAGTACTTC.